A selection of T cell receptor beta chains follows, all from one sample in a study of T cells in Graves' hyperthyroidism and ophthalmopathy. TCRdb processed the multiplex PCR reads anew with MiXCR; each CDR3 protein has one entry. The repertoire has more than 550,000 distinct CDR3 sequences, about 45% of them found once; the top ten carry more than 7%. Sequenced: peripheral blood or thyroid tissue (not recorded which). Receptors were obtained from an adult man with Graves' disease, either hyperthyroidism or ophthalmopathy (not recorded which). The CDR3 runs from the conserved cysteine through the conserved F or W. The order of the fields is J gene, V gene, CDR3 protein.

TRBJ1-1 TRBV19 CASSIDWAGEEAFF
TRBJ2-7 TRBV11-2 CASSLETRAIGREQYF
TRBJ1-1 TRBV9 CASSRYLDRNTEAFF
TRBJ2-7 TRBV6-1 CAIFGGGGPFYEQYF
TRBJ2-7 TRBV29-1 CSISSPGSEQYF
TRBJ1-4 TRBV7-9 CASSGTTGVDEKLFF
TRBJ2-7 TRBV7-9 CASTPGGAEEQYF
TRBJ1-2 TRBV15 CATSRDVGRYGYTF
TRBJ1-6 TRBV6-1 CASSYGPLGSPLHF
TRBJ1-2 TRBV9 CASSGNRDSHYGYTF
TRBJ2-2 TRBV24-1 CATSDGQGMNGELFF
TRBJ2-5 TRBV20-1 CSARDMTSGLRETQYF
TRBJ1-1 TRBV29-1 CSILPPRAEAFF
TRBJ1-5 TRBV6-5 CASRETLSGDQPQHF
TRBJ2-2 TRBV24-1 CATSGLGQLTGELFF
TRBJ1-6 TRBV10-3 CAISGGPTNSPLHF
TRBJ1-4 TRBV15 CATSGGQGATNEKLFF
TRBJ1-2 TRBV6-1 CASLGRSYGYTF
TRBJ1-5 TRBV29-1 CSVGGQLGQPQHF
TRBJ1-2 TRBV20-1 CSARDPGLGYGYTF
TRBJ2-7 TRBV7-9 CASSYSSVGREQYF
TRBJ2-7 TRBV5-1 CASRRGASYEQYF
TRBJ1-3 TRBV7-9 CASSLVAAMGNTIYF
TRBJ1-5 TRBV25-1 CASLSPDGQPQHF
TRBJ1-2 TRBV11-2 CASRSSREGGYTF
TRBJ1-1 TRBV7-8 CASSPSSGYTEAFF
TRBJ1-2 TRBV11-2 CASSLTRDYGYTF
TRBJ1-1 TRBV15 CATSREGAGTGKNEAFF
TRBJ1-2 TRBV24-1 CATSGAGTANYGYTF
TRBJ2-7 TRBV5-1 CASSLALAGGRDEQYF
TRBJ2-7 TRBV7-9 CAGSPPGLAGAYEQYF
TRBJ1-1 TRBV9 CASSALGTSNTEAFF
TRBJ1-2 TRBV29-1 CSAAATGDYGYTF
TRBJ2-7 TRBV7-2 CASRLGQPPYEQYF
TRBJ2-5 TRBV6-5 CASGGEETQYF
TRBJ1-5 TRBV3-1 CASSQGGVNQPQHF
TRBJ2-2 TRBV19 CASIGQNTGELFF
TRBJ1-6 TRBV7-9 CASSFVAGQNSPLHF
TRBJ1-5 TRBV6-6 CASSYSGGSSHF
TRBJ1-2 TRBV6-5 CASSDTYYGYTF
TRBJ2-7 TRBV7-4 CASSLRGTLYEQYF
TRBJ1-4 TRBV2 CASSPVMYNEKLFF
TRBJ2-7 TRBV6-6 CASSWVLLGRAEQYF
TRBJ1-1 TRBV29-1 CSYSDIQRTEAFF
TRBJ2-5 TRBV10-3 CASRNRQETQYF
TRBJ1-5 TRBV20-1 CSARDREVQPQHF
TRBJ1-1 TRBV14 CASRLDSQVMNTEAFF
TRBJ2-5 TRBV18 CASSPLPRREQETQYF
TRBJ1-2 TRBV5-1 CASSVEGSTGPNYGHTF
TRBJ1-2 TRBV6-5 CASSYSNGALSGDCNF
TRBJ1-2 TRBV7-2 CASSRDRVFGGYTF
TRBJ2-7 TRBV7-9 CASSRVPGTTSYEQYF
TRBJ1-2 TRBV9 CASSPQQGASGYTF
TRBJ1-1 TRBV6-6 CASHEFSYTEAFF
TRBJ1-1 TRBV12-5 CASGLRGKNTEAFF
TRBJ1-1 TRBV29-1 CSVLRAEAFF
TRBJ1-4 TRBV2 CASEGVGEKLFF
TRBJ1-2 TRBV25-1 CASSELRDTGAYGYTF
TRBJ2-5 TRBV24-1 CATSAPTSGKETQYF
TRBJ2-7 TRBV29-1 CSIYAGTGAYEQYF